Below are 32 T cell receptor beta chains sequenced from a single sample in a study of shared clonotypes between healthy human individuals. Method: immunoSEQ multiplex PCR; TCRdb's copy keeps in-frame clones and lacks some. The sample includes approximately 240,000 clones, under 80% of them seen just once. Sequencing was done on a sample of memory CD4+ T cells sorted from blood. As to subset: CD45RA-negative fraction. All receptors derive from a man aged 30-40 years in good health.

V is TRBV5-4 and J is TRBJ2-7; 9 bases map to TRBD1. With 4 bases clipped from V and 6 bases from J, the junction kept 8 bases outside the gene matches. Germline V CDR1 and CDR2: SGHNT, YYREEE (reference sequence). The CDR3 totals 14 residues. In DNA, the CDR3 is TGTGCCAGCAGCGTGTACTACAGGGGGCGCGAGCAGTACTTC. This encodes CASSVYYRGREQYF.

The CDR3 loop is CASSLRTNSEKLFF. Here the CDR3 DNA reads TGCGCCAGCAGCTTGAGGACGAACAGCGAAAAACTGTTTTTT. The rearrangement links TRBV5-1 to TRBJ1-4, with unresolved D. This CDR3 region has 14 residues. Germline CDR1 SGHRS, CDR2 YFSETQ. The V end lost 1 base, the J end lost 8 bases, and 12 bases lay between the germline ends.

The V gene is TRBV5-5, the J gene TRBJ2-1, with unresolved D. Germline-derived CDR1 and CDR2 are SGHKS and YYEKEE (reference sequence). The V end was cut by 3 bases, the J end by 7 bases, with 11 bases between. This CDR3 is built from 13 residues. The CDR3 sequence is CASSSLDWNEQFF. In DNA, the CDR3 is TGTGCCAGCAGCTCTCTAGATTGGAATGAGCAGTTCTTC.

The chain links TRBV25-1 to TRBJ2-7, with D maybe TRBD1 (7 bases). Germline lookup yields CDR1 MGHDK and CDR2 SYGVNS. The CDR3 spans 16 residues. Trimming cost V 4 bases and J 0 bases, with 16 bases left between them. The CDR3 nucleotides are TGTGCCAGCAGTGCAGAATGGAGGGACAGCTCCTACGAGCAGTACTTC. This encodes CASSAEWRDSSYEQYF.

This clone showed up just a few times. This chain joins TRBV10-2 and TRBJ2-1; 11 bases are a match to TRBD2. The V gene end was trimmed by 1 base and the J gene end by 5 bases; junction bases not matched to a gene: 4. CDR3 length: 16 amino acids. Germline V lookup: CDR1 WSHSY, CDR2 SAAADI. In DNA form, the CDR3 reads TGCGCCAGCAGTGAGTTGGGACTAGCGGAGAACAATGAGCAGTTCTTC. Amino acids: CASSELGLAENNEQFF.

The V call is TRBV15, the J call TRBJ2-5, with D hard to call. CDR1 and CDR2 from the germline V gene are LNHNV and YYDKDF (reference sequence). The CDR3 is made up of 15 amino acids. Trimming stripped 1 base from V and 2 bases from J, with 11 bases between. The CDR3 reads CATSRALRFQETQYF. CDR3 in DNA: TGTGCCACCAGCAGAGCCTTGCGGTTTCAAGAGACCCAGTACTTC.

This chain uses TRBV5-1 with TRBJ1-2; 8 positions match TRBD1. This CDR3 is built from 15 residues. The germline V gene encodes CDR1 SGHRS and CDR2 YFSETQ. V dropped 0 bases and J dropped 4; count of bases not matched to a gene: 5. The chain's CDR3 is CASSLDGTGAYGYTF. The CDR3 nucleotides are TGCGCCAGCAGCTTGGATGGGACAGGTGCCTATGGCTACACCTTC.

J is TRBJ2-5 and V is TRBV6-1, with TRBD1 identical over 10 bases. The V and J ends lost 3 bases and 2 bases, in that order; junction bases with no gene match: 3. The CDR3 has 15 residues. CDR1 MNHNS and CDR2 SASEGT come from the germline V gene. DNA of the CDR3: TGTGCCAGCAGTGATGGGACAGGGGTGCAAGAGACCCAGTACTTC. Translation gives CASSDGTGVQETQYF.

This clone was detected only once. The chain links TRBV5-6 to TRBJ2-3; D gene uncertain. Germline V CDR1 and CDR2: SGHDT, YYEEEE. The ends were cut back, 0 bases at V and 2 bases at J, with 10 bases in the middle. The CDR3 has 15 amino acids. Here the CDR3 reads CASSLVLALTDTQYF. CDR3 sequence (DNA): TGTGCCAGCAGCTTGGTCCTCGCGCTCACAGATACGCAGTATTTT.

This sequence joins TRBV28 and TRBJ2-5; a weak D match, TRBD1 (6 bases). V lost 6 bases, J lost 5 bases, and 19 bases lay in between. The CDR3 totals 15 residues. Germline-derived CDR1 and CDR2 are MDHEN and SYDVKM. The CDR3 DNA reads TGTGCCAGCAGGCAATTCAGGGGCGGCCGGGAGACCCAGTACTTC. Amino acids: CASRQFRGGRETQYF.

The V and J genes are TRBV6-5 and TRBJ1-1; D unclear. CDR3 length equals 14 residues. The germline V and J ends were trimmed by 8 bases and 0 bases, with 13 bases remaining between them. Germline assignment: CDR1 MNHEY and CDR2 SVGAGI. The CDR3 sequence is CASAGRVMNTEAFF. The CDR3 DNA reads TGTGCCAGCGCCGGGAGAGTTATGAACACTGAAGCTTTCTTT.

The CDR3 is CASSFTGESTGELFF. The DNA of the CDR3 is TGCGCCAGCAGCTTCACAGGAGAAAGCACCGGGGAGCTGTTTTTT. The chain carries TRBV5-1 and TRBJ2-2, with a possible D match to TRBD1 (5 bases). Trimming shortened V by 2 bases and J by 4 bases, and 12 bases separated the two germline ends. The V gene's germline CDR1 is SGHRS and CDR2 YFSETQ. The CDR3 loop spans 15 amino acids.

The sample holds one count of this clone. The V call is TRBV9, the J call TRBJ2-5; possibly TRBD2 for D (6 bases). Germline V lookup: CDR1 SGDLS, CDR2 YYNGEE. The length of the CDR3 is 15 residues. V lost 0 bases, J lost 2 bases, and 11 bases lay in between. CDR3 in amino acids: CASSVGGVSQETQYF. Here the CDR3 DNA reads TGTGCCAGCAGCGTAGGGGGGGTATCACAAGAGACCCAGTACTTC.

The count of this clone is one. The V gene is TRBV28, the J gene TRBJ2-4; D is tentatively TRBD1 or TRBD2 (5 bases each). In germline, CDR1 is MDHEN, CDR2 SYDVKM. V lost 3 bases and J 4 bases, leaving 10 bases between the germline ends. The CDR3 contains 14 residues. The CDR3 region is CASSFIGGKNIQYF. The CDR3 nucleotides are TGTGCCAGCAGTTTTATTGGGGGAAAAAACATTCAGTACTTC.

The chain's CDR3 is CASRQALSVFEAFF. Written as DNA, the CDR3 is TGTGCCAGCAGGCAGGCTTTGAGTGTATTTGAAGCTTTCTTT. The gene calls are TRBV6-1 and TRBJ1-1; no firm D call. The CDR3 length is 14 residues. CDR1 and CDR2 from the germline V gene are MNHNS and SASEGT. V was cut by 6 bases and J by 7 bases, with 18 bases left in between.

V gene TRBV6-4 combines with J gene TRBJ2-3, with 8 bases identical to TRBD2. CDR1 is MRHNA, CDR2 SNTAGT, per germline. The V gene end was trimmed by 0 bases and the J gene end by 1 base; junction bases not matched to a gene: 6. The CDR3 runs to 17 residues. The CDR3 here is CASSDSLLAGRTDTQYF. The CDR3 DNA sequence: TGTGCCAGCAGTGACTCTTTGCTAGCGGGCCGCACAGATACGCAGTATTTT.

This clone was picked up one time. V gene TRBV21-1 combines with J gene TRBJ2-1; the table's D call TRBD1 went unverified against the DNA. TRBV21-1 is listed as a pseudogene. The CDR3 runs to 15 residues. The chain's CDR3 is CASSRDRLSYNEQFF. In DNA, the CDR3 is TGTGCCAGCAGCCGCGACAGACTCTCCTACAATGAGCAGTTCTTC.

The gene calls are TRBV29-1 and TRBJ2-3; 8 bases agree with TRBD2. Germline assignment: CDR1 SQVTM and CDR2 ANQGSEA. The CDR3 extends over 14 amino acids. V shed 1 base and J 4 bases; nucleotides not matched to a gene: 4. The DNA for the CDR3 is TGCAGCGTTGAAGGGTTGCGGGAGGCAGATACGCAGTATTTT. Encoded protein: CSVEGLREADTQYF.

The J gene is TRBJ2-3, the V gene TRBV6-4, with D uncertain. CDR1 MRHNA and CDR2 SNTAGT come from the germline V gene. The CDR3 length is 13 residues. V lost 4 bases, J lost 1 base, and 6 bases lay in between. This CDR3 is CASSAFGTDTQYF. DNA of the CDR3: TGTGCCAGCAGTGCGTTTGGCACAGATACGCAGTATTTT.

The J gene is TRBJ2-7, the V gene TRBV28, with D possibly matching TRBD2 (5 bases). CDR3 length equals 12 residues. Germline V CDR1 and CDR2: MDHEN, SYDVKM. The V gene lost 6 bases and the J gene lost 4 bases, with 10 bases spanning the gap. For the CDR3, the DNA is TGTGCCAGCAGGTTGGGAGTGTACGAGCAGTACTTC. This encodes CASRLGVYEQYF.

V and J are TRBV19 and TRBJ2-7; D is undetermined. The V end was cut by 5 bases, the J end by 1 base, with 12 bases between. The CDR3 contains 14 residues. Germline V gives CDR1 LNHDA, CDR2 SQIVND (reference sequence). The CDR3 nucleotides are TGTGCCAGTAGTGTAAGGGCGGAATCCTACGAGCAGTACTTC. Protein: CASSVRAESYEQYF.

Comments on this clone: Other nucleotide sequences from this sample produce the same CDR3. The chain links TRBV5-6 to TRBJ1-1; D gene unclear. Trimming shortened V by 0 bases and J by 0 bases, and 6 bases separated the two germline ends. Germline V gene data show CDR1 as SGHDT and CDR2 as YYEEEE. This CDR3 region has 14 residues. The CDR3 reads CASSLGLVNTEAFF. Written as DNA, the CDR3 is TGTGCCAGCAGCTTGGGATTGGTGAACACTGAAGCTTTCTTT.

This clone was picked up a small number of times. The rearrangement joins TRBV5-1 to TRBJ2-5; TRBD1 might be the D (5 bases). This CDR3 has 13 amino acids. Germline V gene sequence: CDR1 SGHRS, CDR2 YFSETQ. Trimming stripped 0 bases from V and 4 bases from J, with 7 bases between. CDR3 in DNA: TGCGCCAGCAGCTTGGGACAGAGAGAGACCCAGTACTTC. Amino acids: CASSLGQRETQYF.

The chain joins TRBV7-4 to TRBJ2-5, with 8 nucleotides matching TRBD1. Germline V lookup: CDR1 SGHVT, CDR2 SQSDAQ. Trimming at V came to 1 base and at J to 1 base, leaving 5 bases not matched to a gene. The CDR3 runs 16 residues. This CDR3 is CASSLDRGRIQETQYF. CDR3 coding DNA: TGTGCCAGCAGCTTAGACAGGGGGAGAATCCAAGAGACCCAGTACTTC.

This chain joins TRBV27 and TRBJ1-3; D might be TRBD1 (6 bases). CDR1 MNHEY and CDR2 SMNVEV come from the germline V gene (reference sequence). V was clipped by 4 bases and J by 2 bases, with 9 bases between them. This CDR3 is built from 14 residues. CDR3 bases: TGTGCCAGCAGTTATAGGGGGACTGGAAACACCATATATTTT. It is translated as CASSYRGTGNTIYF.

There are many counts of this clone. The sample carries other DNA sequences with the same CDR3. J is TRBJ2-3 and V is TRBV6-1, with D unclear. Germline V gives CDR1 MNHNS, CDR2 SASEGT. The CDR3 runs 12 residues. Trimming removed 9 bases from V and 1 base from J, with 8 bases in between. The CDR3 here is CASRWGTDTQYF. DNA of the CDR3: TGTGCCAGTCGTTGGGGCACAGATACGCAGTATTTT.

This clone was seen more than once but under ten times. Here the CDR3 reads CASSSGTGDAEAFF. The CDR3 DNA reads as TGTGCCAGCAGTTCCGGGACAGGGGATGCTGAAGCTTTCTTT. The chain carries TRBV6-6 and TRBJ1-1; TRBD1 aligns across 10 bases. CDR1 is MNHNY, CDR2 SVGAGI, per germline (reference sequence). The CDR3 is 14 residues long. Unmatched junction bases numbered 5, after V lost 4 bases and J lost 6 bases.

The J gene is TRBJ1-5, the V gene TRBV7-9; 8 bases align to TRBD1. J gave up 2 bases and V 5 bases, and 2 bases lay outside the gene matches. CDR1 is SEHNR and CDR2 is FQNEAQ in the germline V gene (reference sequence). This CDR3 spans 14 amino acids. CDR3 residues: CASSATGGNQPQHF. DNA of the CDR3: TGTGCCAGCAGCGCGACAGGGGGCAATCAGCCCCAGCATTTT.

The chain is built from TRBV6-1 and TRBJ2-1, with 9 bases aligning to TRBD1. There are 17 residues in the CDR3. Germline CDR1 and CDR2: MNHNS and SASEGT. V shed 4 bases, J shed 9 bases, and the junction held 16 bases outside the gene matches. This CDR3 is CASSVQVKWTGVGEQFF. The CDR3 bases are TGTGCCAGCAGTGTTCAAGTTAAGTGGACAGGGGTGGGTGAGCAGTTCTTC.

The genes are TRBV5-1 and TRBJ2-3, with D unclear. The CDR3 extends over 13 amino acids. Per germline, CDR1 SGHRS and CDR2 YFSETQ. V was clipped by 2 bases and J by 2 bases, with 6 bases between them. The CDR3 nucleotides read TGCGCCAGCAGCTTTCCCGACACAGATACGCAGTATTTT. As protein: CASSFPDTDTQYF.

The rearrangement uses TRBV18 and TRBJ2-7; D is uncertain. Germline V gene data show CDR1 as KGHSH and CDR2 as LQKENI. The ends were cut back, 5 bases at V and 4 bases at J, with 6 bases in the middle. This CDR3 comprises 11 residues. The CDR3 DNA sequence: TGTGCCAGCTCAAATATTTACGAGCAGTACTTC. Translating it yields CASSNIYEQYF.

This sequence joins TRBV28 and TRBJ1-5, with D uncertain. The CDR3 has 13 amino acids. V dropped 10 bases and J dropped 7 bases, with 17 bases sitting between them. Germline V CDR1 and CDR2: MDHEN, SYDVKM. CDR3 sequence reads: CATEASPAQPQHF. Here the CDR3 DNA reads TGTGCCACCGAGGCCTCACCGGCGCAGCCCCAGCATTTT.